The rows below give T cell receptor beta chains drawn from one sample of a study of vaccination and CD4 T cells after COVID-19. TCRdb re-analysed the PCR reads in MiXCR, keeping a single row per CDR3 protein. The sample lists 15,000 to 20,000 distinct CDR3 sequences, roughly 74% seen once, with around a sixth in the top ten. Their specific antigens are unknown. The sample taken for sequencing was CD4+ T cells from blood, cultured in vitro. These receptors came from a human donor who had recovered from COVID-19. Each CDR3 is given without its conserved first and last residue. Each record gives: J gene, V gene, CDR3 protein.

J: TRBJ1-6
V: TRBV7-3
CDR3: ASSLGTGISPLH

J: TRBJ2-7
V: TRBV20-1
CDR3: SARDGTTTTYEQY

J: TRBJ1-4
V: TRBV20-1
CDR3: SARRVGSGDRVLF

J: TRBJ2-7
V: TRBV7-2
CDR3: ASSPRQGNREQY

J: TRBJ2-1
V: TRBV7-2
CDR3: ASSLESSGSIGEQF

J: TRBJ2-5
V: TRBV12-3/TRBV12-4
CDR3: ASSLARMGGTQY

J: TRBJ2-5
V: TRBV6-1
CDR3: ASRRRRIQETQY

J: TRBJ2-5
V: TRBV18
CDR3: ASSPALLRTTETQY

J: TRBJ1-1
V: TRBV20-1
CDR3: SALTGIEAF

J: TRBJ1-5
V: TRBV19
CDR3: ASSGRRDNQPQH

J: TRBJ1-1
V: TRBV28
CDR3: ASSLGGFVTEAF

J: TRBJ2-5
V: TRBV7-2
CDR3: ASRSPGLQETQY

J: TRBJ1-6
V: TRBV20-1
CDR3: SARARLDSPLH

J: TRBJ2-1
V: TRBV28
CDR3: ASSPLGLAGVYNEQF

J: TRBJ2-1
V: TRBV19
CDR3: ASSWLGGDGQF

J: TRBJ1-5
V: TRBV27
CDR3: ASRRTGTPGSQPQH

J: TRBJ1-5
V: TRBV6-5
CDR3: ASSSPQQVEHQPQH

J: TRBJ2-3
V: TRBV27
CDR3: ASSFRATDTQY

J: TRBJ1-1
V: TRBV7-8
CDR3: ASSSLGQGKTEAF

J: TRBJ2-1
V: TRBV20-1
CDR3: SAPDRQGKKQF

J: TRBJ1-1
V: TRBV6-1
CDR3: ASSTAGLLNTEAF

J: TRBJ1-1
V: TRBV10-2
CDR3: ASRRLGQGNTEAF

J: TRBJ1-2
V: TRBV7-2
CDR3: ASSQALLNNYGYT

J: TRBJ1-2
V: TRBV7-2
CDR3: ASSPGGGALYGYT

J: TRBJ2-5
V: TRBV24-1
CDR3: ATSRSGRAPYETQY

J: TRBJ2-3
V: TRBV19
CDR3: ASSIVSTARDTQY

J: TRBJ1-3
V: TRBV6-2/TRBV6-3
CDR3: ASSYGHSGNTIY

J: TRBJ2-5
V: TRBV10-3
CDR3: AISEREGLETQY

J: TRBJ2-2
V: TRBV20-1
CDR3: SARRVALSGELF

J: TRBJ1-1
V: TRBV2
CDR3: ASSRARTGMNTEAF

J: TRBJ1-5
V: TRBV19
CDR3: ASSTGTSSNQPQH

J: TRBJ1-5
V: TRBV12-3/TRBV12-4
CDR3: ASSRTGEQPQH

J: TRBJ1-2
V: TRBV19
CDR3: ASRRQGVNYGYT

J: TRBJ2-3
V: TRBV7-2
CDR3: ASSFGRGRASDTQY

J: TRBJ1-1
V: TRBV28
CDR3: ASSLLAGEAF

J: TRBJ1-5
V: TRBV9
CDR3: ASSPAGSNQPQH

J: TRBJ1-5
V: TRBV27
CDR3: ASSARDSNQPQH

J: TRBJ2-1
V: TRBV20-1
CDR3: SARLNKEQF

J: TRBJ2-1
V: TRBV7-2
CDR3: ASGTYLANEQF

J: TRBJ2-3
V: TRBV27
CDR3: ASSLSALAGGYGDTQY

J: TRBJ1-5
V: TRBV24-1
CDR3: ATRQGANQPQH

J: TRBJ1-2
V: TRBV7-2
CDR3: ASSFPSQGVRGYT

J: TRBJ1-5
V: TRBV20-1
CDR3: SASRGHLNQPQH

J: TRBJ2-5
V: TRBV5-4
CDR3: ASSLIRDQETQY

J: TRBJ1-2
V: TRBV19
CDR3: ASTQPANYGYT

J: TRBJ2-5
V: TRBV11-3
CDR3: ASSFGTRETQY

J: TRBJ1-2
V: TRBV28
CDR3: ASSPVQDGYT

J: TRBJ2-7
V: TRBV20-1
CDR3: SAPPGGLGNYEQY